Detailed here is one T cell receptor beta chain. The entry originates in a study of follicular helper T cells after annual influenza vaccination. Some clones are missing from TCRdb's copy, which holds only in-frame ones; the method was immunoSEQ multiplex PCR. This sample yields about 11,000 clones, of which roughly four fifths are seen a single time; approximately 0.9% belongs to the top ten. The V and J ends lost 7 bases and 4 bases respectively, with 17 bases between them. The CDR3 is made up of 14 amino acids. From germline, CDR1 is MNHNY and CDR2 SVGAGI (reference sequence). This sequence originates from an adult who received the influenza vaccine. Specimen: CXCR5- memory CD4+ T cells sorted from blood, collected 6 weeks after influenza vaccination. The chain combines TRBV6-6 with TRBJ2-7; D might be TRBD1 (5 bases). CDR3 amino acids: CASTASGLGYEQYF. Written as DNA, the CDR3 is TGTGCCAGCACTGCTTCAGGGTTGGGTTACGAGCAGTACTTC.